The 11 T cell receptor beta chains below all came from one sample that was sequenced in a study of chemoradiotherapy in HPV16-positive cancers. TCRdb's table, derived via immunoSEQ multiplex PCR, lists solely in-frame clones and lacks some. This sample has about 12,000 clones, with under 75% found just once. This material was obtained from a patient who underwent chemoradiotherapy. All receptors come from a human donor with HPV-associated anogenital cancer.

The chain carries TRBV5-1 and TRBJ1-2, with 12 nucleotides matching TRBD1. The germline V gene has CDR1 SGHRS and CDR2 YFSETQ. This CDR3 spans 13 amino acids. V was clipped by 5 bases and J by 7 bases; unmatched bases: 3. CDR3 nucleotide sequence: TGCGCCAGCAGGCCGGGACAGGGGGCTGGCTACACCTTC. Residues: CASRPGQGAGYTF.

The CDR3 protein is CAISEAGQGQGYGYTF. DNA of the CDR3: TGTGCCATCAGTGAGGCTGGACAGGGGCAGGGCTATGGCTACACCTTC. The rearrangement joins TRBV10-3 to TRBJ1-2; the match to TRBD1 covers 9 bases. From germline, CDR1 is ENHRY and CDR2 SYGVKD. The trim removed 2 bases at V and 4 bases at J, leaving 8 bases unmatched. CDR3 length equals 16 residues.

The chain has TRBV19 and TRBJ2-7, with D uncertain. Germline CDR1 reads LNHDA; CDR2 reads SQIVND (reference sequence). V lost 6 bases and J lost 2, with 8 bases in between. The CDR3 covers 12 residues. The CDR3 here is CASSRTTYEQYF. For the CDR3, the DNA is TGTGCCAGTAGCAGAACAACCTACGAGCAGTACTTC.

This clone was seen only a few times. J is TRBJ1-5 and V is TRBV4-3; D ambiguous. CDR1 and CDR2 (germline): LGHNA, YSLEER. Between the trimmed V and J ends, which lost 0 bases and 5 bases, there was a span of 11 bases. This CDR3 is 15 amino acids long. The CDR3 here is CASSQDQEPYQPQHF. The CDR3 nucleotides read TGCGCCAGCAGCCAAGACCAAGAACCATATCAGCCCCAGCATTTT.

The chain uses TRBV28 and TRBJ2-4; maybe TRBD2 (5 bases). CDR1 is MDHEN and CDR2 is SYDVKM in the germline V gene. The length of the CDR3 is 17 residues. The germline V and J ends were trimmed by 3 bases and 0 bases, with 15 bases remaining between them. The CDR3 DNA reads TGTGCCAGCAGTTTGAATACGGGAACTCTAGCCAAAAACATTCAGTACTTC. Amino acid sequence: CASSLNTGTLAKNIQYF.

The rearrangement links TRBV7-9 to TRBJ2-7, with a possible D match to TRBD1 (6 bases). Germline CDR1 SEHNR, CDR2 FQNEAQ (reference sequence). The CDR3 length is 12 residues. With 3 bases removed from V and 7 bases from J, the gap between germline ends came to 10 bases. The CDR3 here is CASSLDQGEQYF. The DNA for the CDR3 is TGTGCCAGCAGCTTGGATCAGGGGGAGCAGTACTTC.

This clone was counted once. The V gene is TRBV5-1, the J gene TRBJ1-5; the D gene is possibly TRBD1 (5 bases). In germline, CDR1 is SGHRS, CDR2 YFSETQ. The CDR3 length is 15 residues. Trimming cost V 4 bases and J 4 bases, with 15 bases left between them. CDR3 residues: CASSVQGGINQPQHF. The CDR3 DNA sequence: TGCGCCAGCAGCGTTCAGGGTGGGATTAATCAGCCCCAGCATTTT. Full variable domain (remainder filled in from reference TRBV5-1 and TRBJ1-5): KAGVTQTPRYLIKTRGQQVTLSCSPISGHRSVSWYQQTPGQGLQFLFEYFSETQRNKGNFPGRFSGRQFSNSRSEMNVSTLELGDSALYLCASSVQGGINQPQHFGDGTRLSIL.

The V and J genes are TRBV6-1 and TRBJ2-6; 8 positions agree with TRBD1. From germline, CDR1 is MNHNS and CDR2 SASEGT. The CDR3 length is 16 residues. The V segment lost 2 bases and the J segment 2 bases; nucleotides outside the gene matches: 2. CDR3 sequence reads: CASSESGGPGANVLTF. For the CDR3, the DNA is TGTGCCAGCAGTGAATCAGGGGGCCCTGGGGCCAACGTCCTGACTTTC.

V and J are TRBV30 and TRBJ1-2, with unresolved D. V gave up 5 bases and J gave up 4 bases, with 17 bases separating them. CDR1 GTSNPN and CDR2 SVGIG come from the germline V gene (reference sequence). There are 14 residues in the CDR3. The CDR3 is CAWGRAETSYGYTF. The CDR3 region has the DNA TGTGCCTGGGGACGGGCAGAGACTAGCTATGGCTACACCTTC.

The CDR3 coding sequence is TGCGCCAGCAGCTTGAGTCGGGGTCCTAGCGAGCAGTACTTC. Encoded protein: CASSLSRGPSEQYF. J is TRBJ2-7 and V is TRBV5-1; possible D gene TRBD2, 5 bases. V lost 1 base to trimming and J lost 6 bases, with 14 bases between them. The CDR3 contains 14 residues. Germline V CDR1 and CDR2: SGHRS, YFSETQ.

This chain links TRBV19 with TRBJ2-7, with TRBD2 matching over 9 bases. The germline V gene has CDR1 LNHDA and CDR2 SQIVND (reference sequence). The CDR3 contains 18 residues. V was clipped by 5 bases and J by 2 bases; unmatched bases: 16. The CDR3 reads CASSQKGSAGGIPYEQYF. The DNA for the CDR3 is TGTGCCAGTAGTCAGAAAGGGAGTGCGGGAGGGATACCCTACGAGCAGTACTTC.